This TCR beta chain was identified in a study of T cells in Graves' hyperthyroidism and ophthalmopathy. This clonotype showed up just a few times. The study defined stable Graves' hyperthyroidism as no ophthalmopathy progression within 18 months. With a duration under 2 months, the hyperthyroidism was newly diagnosed in patients aged 18 to 65. Germline-derived CDR1 and CDR2 are SEHNR and FQNEAQ (reference sequence). V shed 2 bases and J shed 3 bases, with 10 bases lying between them. The CDR3 runs 14 residues. Researchers amplified the TCR beta CDR3 regions from RNA transcripts. Researchers ran a first-round RT-PCR on the TCR CDR3 using the HTBI primer set. Each CDR3 protein is one row after TCRdb ran MiXCR on the multiplex PCR reads. The table has 300,000 to 400,000 distinct CDR3 sequences, about 18% seen once.

This receptor was identified in a woman aged 50 to 60 with Graves' hyperthyroidism. The sample taken for sequencing was blood. The chain couples TRBV7-9 to TRBJ1-1, with D tentatively TRBD1 (5 bases). The DNA of the CDR3 is TGTGCCAGCAGCTTATCAGGGTCTGACACTGAAGCTTTCTTT. This codes for CASSLSGSDTEAFF.